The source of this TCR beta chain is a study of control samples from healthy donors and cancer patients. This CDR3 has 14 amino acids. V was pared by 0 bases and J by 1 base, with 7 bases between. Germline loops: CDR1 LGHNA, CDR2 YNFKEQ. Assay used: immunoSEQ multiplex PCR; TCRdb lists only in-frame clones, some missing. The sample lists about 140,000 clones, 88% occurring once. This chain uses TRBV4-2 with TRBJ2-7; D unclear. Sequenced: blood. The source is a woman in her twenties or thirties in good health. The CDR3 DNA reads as TGTGCCAGCAGCCAAGATCTAGAATCCTACGAGCAGTACTTC. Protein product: CASSQDLESYEQYF.